This T cell receptor beta chain was observed in a study of spatial heterogeneity in lung cancer. Germline V gives CDR1 SGDLS, CDR2 YYNGEE. The CDR3 is made up of 15 amino acids. V was clipped by 0 bases and J by 2 bases, with 10 bases between them. Unique molecular identifiers, one per molecule, were present on every TCR cDNA molecule. TCRdb re-analysed the 5' RACE reads in MiXCR, keeping a single row per CDR3 protein. The sample has under 15,000 distinct CDR3 sequences, 11% to 15% seen once. The time point denotes: sample taken at primary tumor resection. TCRs were sequenced from unsorted whole RNA of tumor, nontumor lung or PBMC.

This TCR was recovered from a male donor with early-stage non-small cell lung cancer. The gene calls are TRBV9 and TRBJ2-3, with D possibly called TRBD1 or TRBD2 (5 bases each). Specimen: PBMCs, collected at surgery. The CDR3 sequence: CASSVAGAHTDTQYF. DNA for the CDR3: TGTGCCAGCAGCGTAGCCGGGGCCCACACAGATACGCAGTATTTT.